These T cell receptor beta chains were read from a single sample in a study of post-analysis software for immune sequencing data. From the PCR reads, TCRdb called clonotypes with MiXCR, one entry per CDR3 protein. The table shows roughly 400,000 distinct CDR3 sequences, with over 30% occurring only once. The sample taken for sequencing was blood. These receptor sequences come from a girl aged 2 to 10 with multiple sclerosis. CDR3s include the opening cysteine and the closing phenylalanine or tryptophan. The order of the fields is J gene, clone size, CDR3 length, V gene, D gene, CDR3 DNA, CDR3 protein. The D gene is left open where the match is weak. Clone size is not always given. Where it is, it says once, few, many or a class for expanded clones.

TRBJ1-5,NA,18,TRBV5-6,TRBD1,TGTGCCAGCAGCGCTGGACAGGGAATGGGGTATGGCAATCAGCCCCAGCATTTT,CASSAGQGMGYGNQPQHF
TRBJ2-1,once,16,TRBV14,TRBD2,TGTGCCAGCAGCCTTCAGCGGGGGGGCCCGTTAGATGAGCAGTTCTTC,CASSLQRGGPLDEQFF
TRBJ2-5,NA,14,TRBV18,NA,TGTGCCAGCTCACCCCCAAGCATGAAGGAGACCCAGTACTTC,CASSPPSMKETQYF
TRBJ2-1,many,12,TRBV11-3,NA,TGTGCCAGCAGCTTAGGGTGGAATGAGCAGTTCTTC,CASSLGWNEQFF
TRBJ2-7,NA,13,TRBV29-1,NA,TGCAGCGTTGTAACAGGGAGATACAATGAGCAGTACTTC,CSVVTGRYNEQYF
TRBJ1-6,few,12,TRBV3-1,NA,TGTGCCAGCAGCTCCGGCGGGGTCACCCTCCACTTT,CASSSGGVTLHF
TRBJ1-1,NA,14,TRBV5-1,NA,TGCGCCAGCAGCTTATTCGCAGGAAGGACTGAAGCTTTCTTT,CASSLFAGRTEAFF
TRBJ2-1,few,17,TRBV4-1,TRBD1,TGCGCCAGCAGCCAGCCGGACCTGGTACAGGGGGCAGGGGAGCAGTTCTTC,CASSQPDLVQGAGEQFF
TRBJ2-7,NA,16,TRBV28,TRBD1,TGTGCCAGCAGTCAATTGTTGGGACAGGGAGCCGACGAGCAGTACTTC,CASSQLLGQGADEQYF
TRBJ2-5,NA,14,TRBV18,NA,TGTGCCAGCTCACACCGGGACGGAAGAGAGACCCAGTACTTC,CASSHRDGRETQYF
TRBJ2-3,few,17,TRBV5-1,TRBD2,TGCGCCAGCAGCCTTGGATCCGGGGGGGACTTCACAGATACGCAGTATTTT,CASSLGSGGDFTDTQYF
TRBJ2-7,NA,15,TRBV20-1,TRBD2,TGCAGTGCTCCGGGACTAGCGGGAGCGCAGTACGAGCAGTACTTC,CSAPGLAGAQYEQYF
TRBJ1-1,NA,16,TRBV5-1,NA,TGCGCCAGCAGCTCGGTCACAGTGAGGGGTGACACTGAAGCTTTCTTT,CASSSVTVRGDTEAFF
TRBJ2-7,NA,14,TRBV28,NA,TGTGCCAGCAGTTCCCCCGGGAACTCCTACGAGCAGTACTTC,CASSSPGNSYEQYF
TRBJ2-1,few,13,TRBV20-1,TRBD2,TGCAGCCCCAGAAGCGGGGGGGCCAATGAGCAGTTCTTC,CSPRSGGANEQFF
TRBJ2-7,NA,15,TRBV28,TRBD2,TGTGCCAGCAGTTTCCTAGCGGGAGCCCCCTACGAGCAGTACTTC,CASSFLAGAPYEQYF
TRBJ2-6,NA,16,TRBV6-6,NA,TGTGCCAGCAGTTACTCGGGGGGCGCTGGGGCCAACGTCCTGACTTTC,CASSYSGGAGANVLTF
TRBJ1-5,NA,14,TRBV28,NA,TGTGCCAGCAGTGGACTCAGAGGCAATCAGCCCCAGCATTTT,CASSGLRGNQPQHF
TRBJ2-1,few,15,TRBV12-3/TRBV12-4,NA,TGTGCCAGCAGACCATTGACTAGGTCCTACAATGAGCAGTTCTTC,CASRPLTRSYNEQFF
TRBJ2-1,NA,16,TRBV9,TRBD2,TGTGCCAGCAGCCCAAGCGGACTAGCGGGAGGCTATGAGCAGTTCTTC,CASSPSGLAGGYEQFF
TRBJ1-2,NA,15,TRBV15,TRBD1,TGTGCCACCAGCAGAGACCTTACAGGGGTTGGCGGCTACACCTTC,CATSRDLTGVGGYTF
TRBJ2-5,many,12,TRBV7-3,NA,TGTGCCAGCAGCGCCGACAGTTGGAGTTTGTACTTC,CASSADSWSLYF
TRBJ2-1,few,15,TRBV9,NA,TGTGCCAGCAGCGTAGGCGGGGGCACCAGCAATGAGCAGTTCTTC,CASSVGGGTSNEQFF
TRBJ2-5,NA,14,TRBV27,NA,TGTGCCAGCAAACGGGGACGGAGACAAGAGACCCAGTACTTC,CASKRGRRQETQYF
TRBJ2-1,few,15,TRBV24-1,NA,TGTGCCACCAGTGATGTTGGGGCCCTACACAATGAGCAGTTCTTC,CATSDVGALHNEQFF
TRBJ2-3,NA,13,TRBV20-1,TRBD2,TGCAGTGACTTGACTAGCGTCACAGATACGCAGTATTTT,CSDLTSVTDTQYF
TRBJ2-4,NA,13,TRBV29-1,NA,TGCAGCGTTGAAGATGGAAGGGAAAACATTCAGTACTTC,CSVEDGRENIQYF
TRBJ1-1,few,15,TRBV19,NA,TGTGCCAGTAGTAGCGCAGGTGGTATAAACACTGAAGCTTTCTTT,CASSSAGGINTEAFF
TRBJ2-3,few,16,TRBV7-3,TRBD2,TGTGCCAGCAGCTTGCACCCGGGGGGAAACACAGATACGCAGTATTTT,CASSLHPGGNTDTQYF
TRBJ1-2,NA,15,TRBV20-1,NA,TGCAGTGCTAGAGATCGTTACAGCGCTAACTATGGCTACACCTTC,CSARDRYSANYGYTF
TRBJ1-1,NA,14,TRBV28,NA,TGTGCCAGCCGGGCCCCCGTAATGTACGCTGAAGCTTTCTTT,CASRAPVMYAEAFF
TRBJ2-1,few,15,TRBV7-6,TRBD1,TGTGCCAGCAGCCTGGGGACAGGGTATGGGAATGAGCAGTTCTTC,CASSLGTGYGNEQFF
TRBJ2-5,NA,14,TRBV15,NA,TGTGCCACCAGCAGAGTACAAGAAGGAGAGACCCAGTACTTC,CATSRVQEGETQYF
TRBJ2-3,few,14,TRBV20-1,TRBD2,TGCAGTGCTAGCGGGGGGGGAAATACAGATACGCAGTATTTT,CSASGGGNTDTQYF
TRBJ2-1,NA,14,TRBV4-3,NA,TGCGCCAGCAGCCAAGATACGGCGTACAATGAGCAGTTCTTC,CASSQDTAYNEQFF
TRBJ2-7,few,15,TRBV20-1,NA,TGCAGTGCTAGAGGGGGCAGGAGATCCCTCTCCGAGCAGTACTTC,CSARGGRRSLSEQYF
TRBJ2-6,few,19,TRBV7-2,TRBD1,TGTGCCAGCAGCTTAGGCGGTAGGGCAGGGGGCTCTGGGGCCAACGTCCTGACTTTC,CASSLGGRAGGSGANVLTF
TRBJ2-7,few,14,TRBV7-2,TRBD1,TGTGCCAGCAGCGCCGGACAGGGGGAACGCGAGCAGTACTTC,CASSAGQGEREQYF